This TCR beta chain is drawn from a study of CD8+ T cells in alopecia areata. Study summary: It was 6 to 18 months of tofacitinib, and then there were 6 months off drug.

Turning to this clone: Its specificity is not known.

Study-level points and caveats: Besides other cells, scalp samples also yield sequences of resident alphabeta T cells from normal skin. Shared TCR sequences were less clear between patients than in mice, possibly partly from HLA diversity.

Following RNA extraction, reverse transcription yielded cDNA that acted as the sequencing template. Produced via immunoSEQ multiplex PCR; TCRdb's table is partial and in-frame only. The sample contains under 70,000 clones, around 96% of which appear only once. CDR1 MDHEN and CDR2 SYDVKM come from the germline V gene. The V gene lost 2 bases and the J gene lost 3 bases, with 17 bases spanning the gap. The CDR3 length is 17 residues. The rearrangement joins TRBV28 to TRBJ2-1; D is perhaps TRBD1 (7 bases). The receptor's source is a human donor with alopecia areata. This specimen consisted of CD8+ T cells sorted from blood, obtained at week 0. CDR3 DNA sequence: TGTGCCAGCAGTTTAGGATCGGGGGACAGTTTCTACAATGAGCAGTTCTTC. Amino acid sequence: CASSLGSGDSFYNEQFF.